A selection of T cell receptor beta chains follows, all from one sample in a study of T cell changes during pregnancy in multiple sclerosis. Only in-frame clones appear in the TCRdb table, and some are missing; sequencing was by immunoSEQ multiplex PCR. This sample has about 80,000 clones; approximately 94% occur once, and the top ten carry 2.5% to 3%. This material consisted of peripheral blood, taken after pregnancy. The receptors here all came from a female donor in good health, enrolled as a control in a pregnancy study. Both conserved end residues are part of each CDR3. The order of the fields is J gene, V gene, clone size, D gene, CDR3 protein, CDR3 DNA. A D gene is named only where the DNA matches it firmly. Expanded clones are given a class, and other clones once, few, many or no size at all.

j_call: TRBJ1-1
v_call: TRBV5-1
clone_size: once
d_call: TRBD1
cdr3_aa: CASSLRTGNTEAFF
cdr3_nt: TGCGCCAGCAGCCTACGGACAGGGAACACTGAAGCTTTCTTT

j_call: TRBJ2-3
v_call: TRBV6-5
clone_size: -
d_call: -
cdr3_aa: CASSLLSFGDTQYF
cdr3_nt: TGTGCCAGCAGCCTGTTAAGTTTCGGGGATACGCAGTATTTT

j_call: TRBJ1-5
v_call: TRBV28
clone_size: -
d_call: -
cdr3_aa: CASSFRPGTGSNQPQHF
cdr3_nt: TGTGCCAGCAGTTTTCGACCAGGGACTGGTAGCAATCAGCCCCAGCATTTT

j_call: TRBJ1-2
v_call: TRBV4-1
clone_size: -
d_call: -
cdr3_aa: CASSQDLSQALANYGYTF
cdr3_nt: TGCGCCAGCAGCCAAGATCTGTCTCAAGCACTTGCTAACTATGGCTACACCTTC

j_call: TRBJ2-5
v_call: TRBV7-6
clone_size: -
d_call: TRBD2
cdr3_aa: CASSGLAQETQYF
cdr3_nt: TGTGCCAGCAGCGGACTAGCCCAAGAGACCCAGTACTTC

j_call: TRBJ2-1
v_call: TRBV5-4
clone_size: -
d_call: TRBD2
cdr3_aa: CASSLGLADYNEQFF
cdr3_nt: TGTGCCAGCAGCTTGGGTCTAGCGGATTATAATGAGCAGTTCTTC

j_call: TRBJ2-1
v_call: TRBV7-8
clone_size: -
d_call: TRBD1
cdr3_aa: CASSSLQGGSKNEQFF
cdr3_nt: TGTGCCAGCAGCTCCTTACAGGGGGGTAGTAAGAATGAGCAGTTCTTC

j_call: TRBJ2-1
v_call: TRBV19
clone_size: once
d_call: TRBD2
cdr3_aa: CASSLMGGYQTEQFF
cdr3_nt: TGTGCCAGTAGTCTCATGGGGGGGTATCAGACTGAGCAGTTCTTC

j_call: TRBJ1-2
v_call: TRBV28
clone_size: -
d_call: TRBD1
cdr3_aa: CASRGQGYGYTF
cdr3_nt: TGTGCCAGCAGGGGACAGGGCTATGGCTACACCTTC

j_call: TRBJ1-2
v_call: TRBV2
clone_size: -
d_call: -
cdr3_aa: CASSESAGYGYTF
cdr3_nt: TGTGCCAGCAGTGAATCGGCAGGGTACGGCTACACCTTC

j_call: TRBJ2-7
v_call: TRBV27
clone_size: -
d_call: TRBD1
cdr3_aa: CASSSVGTGVSEQYF
cdr3_nt: TGTGCCAGCAGCTCAGTGGGGACAGGGGTCTCCGAGCAGTACTTC

j_call: TRBJ1-1
v_call: TRBV25-1
clone_size: -
d_call: -
cdr3_aa: CASTLTAGTEAFF
cdr3_nt: TGTGCCAGCACGTTGACGGCGGGCACTGAAGCTTTCTTT

j_call: TRBJ1-1
v_call: TRBV5-4
clone_size: -
d_call: TRBD1
cdr3_aa: CAISVTGTNTEAFF
cdr3_nt: TGTGCCATTTCTGTGACAGGGACGAACACTGAAGCTTTCTTT

j_call: TRBJ2-7
v_call: TRBV4-3
clone_size: -
d_call: -
cdr3_aa: CASSQSGAGFYEQYF
cdr3_nt: TGCGCCAGCAGCCAATCGGGAGCCGGGTTCTACGAGCAGTACTTC

j_call: TRBJ2-7
v_call: TRBV9
clone_size: -
d_call: -
cdr3_aa: CASSVASQGREQYF
cdr3_nt: TGTGCCAGCAGCGTAGCAAGCCAGGGCAGGGAGCAGTACTTC

j_call: TRBJ2-1
v_call: TRBV5-6
clone_size: -
d_call: TRBD2
cdr3_aa: CASSSGLTGGEQFF
cdr3_nt: TGTGCCAGCAGCTCGGGACTAACCGGGGGTGAGCAGTTCTTC

j_call: TRBJ2-7
v_call: TRBV6-1
clone_size: -
d_call: TRBD2
cdr3_aa: CASSVGTSGYYEQYF
cdr3_nt: TGTGCCAGCAGTGTAGGGACTAGCGGATACTACGAGCAGTACTTC

j_call: TRBJ2-5
v_call: TRBV18
clone_size: -
d_call: -
cdr3_aa: CASSPGHGEETQYF
cdr3_nt: TGTGCCAGCTCCCCGGGACACGGCGAAGAGACCCAGTACTTC

j_call: TRBJ2-7
v_call: TRBV2
clone_size: -
d_call: -
cdr3_aa: CASSERVGWDKPYEQYF
cdr3_nt: TGTGCCAGCAGTGAGCGGGTTGGGTGGGACAAACCCTACGAGCAGTACTTC

j_call: TRBJ1-5
v_call: TRBV6-1
clone_size: -
d_call: TRBD1
cdr3_aa: CASSKTGGPSPQHF
cdr3_nt: TGTGCCAGCAGTAAAACAGGGGGTCCTTCGCCCCAGCATTTT

j_call: TRBJ1-2
v_call: TRBV7-2
clone_size: -
d_call: TRBD1
cdr3_aa: CASSLARTGIHGYTF
cdr3_nt: TGTGCCAGCAGCTTAGCCCGGACAGGGATCCATGGCTACACCTTC

j_call: TRBJ2-3
v_call: TRBV30
clone_size: -
d_call: -
cdr3_aa: CAWSLQGRGTQYF
cdr3_nt: TGTGCCTGGAGTTTACAGGGACGGGGTACGCAGTATTTT

j_call: TRBJ2-5
v_call: TRBV6-1
clone_size: once
d_call: TRBD2
cdr3_aa: CASGTSGTQETQYF
cdr3_nt: TGTGCCAGCGGGACTAGCGGGACTCAAGAGACCCAGTACTTC

j_call: TRBJ2-2
v_call: TRBV5-1
clone_size: -
d_call: TRBD2
cdr3_aa: CASSFAGGPGYTGELFF
cdr3_nt: TGCGCCAGCAGCTTTGCGGGAGGTCCAGGGTACACCGGGGAGCTGTTTTTT

j_call: TRBJ1-5
v_call: TRBV28
clone_size: -
d_call: TRBD1
cdr3_aa: CASSRHGQGGGQPQHF
cdr3_nt: TGTGCCAGCAGTCGACATGGACAGGGAGGGGGTCAGCCCCAGCATTTT

j_call: TRBJ2-3
v_call: TRBV5-1
clone_size: -
d_call: TRBD2
cdr3_aa: CASSLTSGGSSTDTQYF
cdr3_nt: TGCGCCAGCAGCTTGACTAGCGGGGGTTCTAGCACAGATACGCAGTATTTT

j_call: TRBJ1-4
v_call: TRBV18
clone_size: -
d_call: -
cdr3_aa: CASSPQRGATNEKLFF
cdr3_nt: TGTGCCAGCTCACCTCAGCGGGGGGCGACTAATGAAAAACTGTTTTTT

j_call: TRBJ1-5
v_call: TRBV18
clone_size: -
d_call: -
cdr3_aa: CASSPPGGSGQPQHF
cdr3_nt: TGTGCCAGCTCACCACCGGGGGGGTCTGGTCAGCCCCAGCATTTT

j_call: TRBJ2-2
v_call: TRBV14
clone_size: -
d_call: -
cdr3_aa: CASSQDLTGELFF
cdr3_nt: TGTGCCAGCAGCCAAGATTTAACCGGGGAGCTGTTTTTT

j_call: TRBJ2-7
v_call: TRBV7-2
clone_size: -
d_call: TRBD1
cdr3_aa: CASSPTGGGYEQYF
cdr3_nt: TGTGCCAGCAGCCCGACAGGGGGCGGCTACGAGCAGTACTTC

j_call: TRBJ2-3
v_call: TRBV7-6
clone_size: -
d_call: -
cdr3_aa: CASSYLGRYTDTQYF
cdr3_nt: TGTGCCAGCAGCTACCTAGGGAGGTACACCGATACGCAGTATTTT

j_call: TRBJ1-3
v_call: TRBV9
clone_size: -
d_call: TRBD1
cdr3_aa: CASSVGDSSGNTIYF
cdr3_nt: TGTGCCAGCAGCGTGGGGGACAGCTCTGGAAACACCATATATTTT

j_call: TRBJ2-5
v_call: TRBV5-1
clone_size: -
d_call: -
cdr3_aa: CASSLNLEETQYF
cdr3_nt: TGCGCCAGCAGCTTAAACTTAGAAGAGACCCAGTACTTC

j_call: TRBJ2-7
v_call: TRBV30
clone_size: -
d_call: -
cdr3_aa: CAWRGDWGVQYF
cdr3_nt: TGTGCCTGGAGAGGTGACTGGGGGGTACAGTACTTC

j_call: TRBJ2-1
v_call: TRBV29-1
clone_size: -
d_call: -
cdr3_aa: CSVGLRLTSYNEQFF
cdr3_nt: TGCAGCGTCGGTTTGCGGCTCACATCCTACAATGAGCAGTTCTTC

j_call: TRBJ2-5
v_call: TRBV10-2
clone_size: -
d_call: -
cdr3_aa: CASSLTSGQETQYF
cdr3_nt: TGCGCCAGCAGCCTAACCAGCGGGCAAGAGACCCAGTACTTC

j_call: TRBJ2-6
v_call: TRBV7-3
clone_size: once
d_call: -
cdr3_aa: CASSLGPGANVLTF
cdr3_nt: TGTGCCAGCAGCTTAGGGCCTGGGGCCAACGTCCTGACTTTC

j_call: TRBJ2-5
v_call: TRBV30
clone_size: -
d_call: TRBD1
cdr3_aa: CAWSHTTGAGETQYF
cdr3_nt: TGTGCCTGGAGCCACACGACAGGGGCCGGAGAGACCCAGTACTTC

j_call: TRBJ2-7
v_call: TRBV5-4
clone_size: -
d_call: -
cdr3_aa: CASSSGRRTNLREQYF
cdr3_nt: TGTGCCAGCAGCTCCGGGCGCAGGACAAACCTTAGGGAGCAGTACTTC

j_call: TRBJ2-7
v_call: TRBV2
clone_size: few
d_call: TRBD2
cdr3_aa: CASFPGLAGGDEQYF
cdr3_nt: TGTGCCAGCTTTCCGGGACTAGCGGGAGGTGACGAGCAGTACTTC

j_call: TRBJ1-5
v_call: TRBV6-1
clone_size: -
d_call: -
cdr3_aa: CASSEASRAGNQPQHF
cdr3_nt: TGTGCCAGCAGTGAAGCATCCAGGGCCGGTAATCAGCCCCAGCATTTT

j_call: TRBJ2-7
v_call: TRBV5-1
clone_size: -
d_call: TRBD1
cdr3_aa: CASSLSGTGGSVQYF
cdr3_nt: TGCGCCAGCAGCTTGTCCGGGACAGGGGGCTCAGTGCAGTACTTC

j_call: TRBJ2-7
v_call: TRBV30
clone_size: -
d_call: TRBD1
cdr3_aa: CAWTHRDRGDF
cdr3_nt: TGTGCCTGGACCCACCGGGACAGGGGTGACTTC

j_call: TRBJ2-2
v_call: TRBV28
clone_size: once
d_call: TRBD1
cdr3_aa: CASSQGQLVTGELFF
cdr3_nt: TGTGCCAGCAGCCAGGGACAGTTAGTCACCGGGGAGCTGTTTTTT

j_call: TRBJ2-7
v_call: TRBV11-2
clone_size: -
d_call: TRBD2
cdr3_aa: CASSRGGLAAYEQYF
cdr3_nt: TGTGCCAGCAGCCGGGGAGGACTAGCGGCCTACGAGCAGTACTTC

j_call: TRBJ2-6
v_call: TRBV18
clone_size: once
d_call: TRBD1
cdr3_aa: CASSPDRTGGGGANVLTF
cdr3_nt: TGTGCCAGCTCACCTGATCGGACAGGGGGCGGAGGGGCCAACGTCCTGACTTTC